The entry below gives a single T cell receptor (beta chain) sequence along with its context. Produced via immunoSEQ multiplex PCR; TCRdb's table is partial and in-frame only. The table records around 100,000 clones, approximately 89% of them present only once. This entry is derived from a study of OX40 agonist ivuxolimab in advanced cancers. The trim removed 1 base at V and 5 bases at J, leaving 5 bases unmatched. The germline gives CDR1 SGDLS, CDR2 YYNGEE. The CDR3 runs 15 residues. The V call is TRBV9, the J call TRBJ2-4; TRBD1 agrees at 8 bases. The sequence derives from an adult with an advanced solid tumor such as melanoma, head and neck, liver or kidney cancer. The sequences come from CD4+ or CD8+ T cells sorted from blood, collected in a trial of the OX40 agonist ivuxolimab. DNA of the CDR3: TGTGCCAGCAGCGTATATTGGACAGGGCAAAACATTCAGTACTTC. Amino acids: CASSVYWTGQNIQYF. Drawing the rest from reference TRBV9 and TRBJ2-4, the complete variable domain is DSGVTQTPKHLITATGQRVTLRCSPRSGDLSVYWYQQSLDQGLQFLIQYYNGEERAKGNILERFSAQQFPDLHSELNLSSLELGDSALYFCASSVYWTGQNIQYFGAGTRLSVL.